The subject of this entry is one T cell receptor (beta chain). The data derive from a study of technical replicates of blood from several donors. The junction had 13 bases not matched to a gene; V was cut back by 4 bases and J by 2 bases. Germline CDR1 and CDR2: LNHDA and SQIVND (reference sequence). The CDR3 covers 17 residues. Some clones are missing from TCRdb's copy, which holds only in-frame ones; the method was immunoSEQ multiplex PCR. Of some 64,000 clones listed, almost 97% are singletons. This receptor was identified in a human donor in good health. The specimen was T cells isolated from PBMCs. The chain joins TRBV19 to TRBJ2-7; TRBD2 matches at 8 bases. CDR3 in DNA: TGTGCCAGTAGTACCAGCACGCGGGGGGCCCTACCCTACGAGCAGTACTTC. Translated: CASSTSTRGALPYEQYF.